This T cell receptor (beta chain) came from a study of T-cell memory formation after mild COVID-19 (dated by TCRdb to 2020 to 2022). Background for the entire study: Most TCR sequence clusters were specific to one of the two donors. Longitudinal TCRalpha and TCRbeta repertoire sequencing tracked T-cell clones expanding and contracting after mild COVID-19 in a couple of donors. Two young, previously healthy adult volunteers, one female and one male, were included in the cohort. Points the paper makes about the study in general: Contracting CD4+ clones were found mainly in CM and EM memory subsets, while CD8+ clones were enriched in EMRA. The second-wave clones that peaked on day 37 were not confirmed to be SARS-CoV-2 specific. The study included only a couple of mild cases, and larger cohorts that include severe cases with pre-infection samples were judged to be necessary. Clones that contracted from day 15 to 85 showed balanced CD4/CD8 phenotypes, whereas a second wave of clones that expanded from day 15 to 37 leaned towards CD4+. The detection of some responding clones in pre-infection memory suggests that pre-existing cross-reactive memory T cells joined the SARS-CoV-2 response.

A word on this clonotype: Its target antigen remains unknown. One base away there is no much larger clone; base qualities are not given.

The listed sequencing device is Illumina NovaSeq 6000. TCRalpha and TCRbeta cDNA libraries were built by 5'RACE with constant-segment primers, adding sample barcodes and unique molecular identifiers. RNA was extracted from every sample with Trizol reagent. Libraries were amplified in two PCR steps, with a second sample barcode and Illumina TruSeq adapters added in the second step. The libraries were sequenced on an Illumina NovaSeq using 2 x 150 bp paired-end reads. The study's own analysis went as follows. Reads were demultiplexed and collapsed into UMI-guided consensus sequences with migec v1.2.7. With mixcr v2.1.11, UMI consensuses were aligned to TRA and TRB V and J templates and assembled into clonotypes. A clonotype was counted as expanded or contracted only if both edgeR and NoisET called the change significant, with noise models trained on biological replicates. edgeR calls used a false discovery rate-adjusted p below 0.01 and a log2 fold-change threshold of 1. PCA with hierarchical clustering of max-normalized trajectories of the 1000 most abundant clonotypes was used as exploratory dynamics analysis. The CD4 or CD8 phenotype of responding clones was assigned using the separately sequenced CD4+ and CD8+ repertoires. TCRdb reprocessed the public reads (quality trimming at Q25 with fastp, clone calling with MiXCR) and kept in-frame beta chains. All rows with the same CDR3 protein become a single entry with the most common DNA and genes. The V and J calls here are based on TCRdb, not the publication. The sample data list almost 350,000 distinct CDR3 sequences, and more than 20% of these were observed just once. The ten largest clones take up roughly a fifth of the sample.

Ficoll-Paque density gradient centrifugation was used to isolate PBMCs. V is pared back by 1 base and J by 4 bases, with 13 bases lying between the germline termini. CDR1 is given as LGHDT and CDR2 as YNNKEL, both from the germline V gene (reference sequence). Taken from cysteine to phenylalanine, the CDR3 has 15 residues. This entry keeps only the CDR3 DNA: 45 bases, framed from base 1. This receptor chain uses TRBV3-1 and TRBJ2-5; the D gene is perhaps TRBD1, on 6 matching bases. This TCR was recovered from a man aged 18 to 35 who had mild COVID-19 (a few samples of this study predate the infection). The sample titles of this study are shuffled in the database, so cell type and time point are left out; the donor was told from shared clones. Sequencing was carried out using PBMCs or a T cell subset sorted from them (not recorded which). The nucleotide sequence reads as follows: TGTGCCAGCAGCCAAGGGAGGCGAGGGGGAGAGACCCAGTACTTC. This codes for CASSQGRRGGETQYF.